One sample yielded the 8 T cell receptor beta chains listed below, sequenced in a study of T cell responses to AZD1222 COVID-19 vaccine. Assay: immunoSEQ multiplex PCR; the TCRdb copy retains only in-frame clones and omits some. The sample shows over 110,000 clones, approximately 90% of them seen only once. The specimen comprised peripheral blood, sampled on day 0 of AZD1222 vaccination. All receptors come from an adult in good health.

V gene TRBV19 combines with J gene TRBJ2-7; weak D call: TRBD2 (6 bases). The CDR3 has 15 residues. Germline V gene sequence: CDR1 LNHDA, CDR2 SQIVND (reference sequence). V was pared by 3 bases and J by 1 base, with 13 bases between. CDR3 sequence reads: CASSIGLRGSYEQYF. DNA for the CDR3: TGTGCCAGTAGTATTGGGCTCCGGGGGTCCTACGAGCAGTACTTC.

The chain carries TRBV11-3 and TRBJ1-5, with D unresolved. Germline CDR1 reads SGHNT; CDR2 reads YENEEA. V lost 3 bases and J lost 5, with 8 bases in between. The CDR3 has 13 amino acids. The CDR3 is CASSFSRDQPQHF. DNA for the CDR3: TGTGCCAGCAGCTTTTCCAGAGATCAGCCCCAGCATTTT.

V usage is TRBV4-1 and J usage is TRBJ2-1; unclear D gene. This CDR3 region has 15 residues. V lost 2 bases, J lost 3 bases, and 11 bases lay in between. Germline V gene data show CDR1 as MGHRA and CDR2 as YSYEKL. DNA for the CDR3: TGCGCCAGCAGCCAAATTGGCATAGTCTACAATGAGCAGTTCTTC. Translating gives CASSQIGIVYNEQFF.

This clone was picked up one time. The DNA for the CDR3 is TGCAGCGTCAAGCGGGAGGGGTACGAGCAGTACTTC. Encoded protein: CSVKREGYEQYF. V gene TRBV29-1 combines with J gene TRBJ2-7; 10 bases align to TRBD2. In germline, CDR1 is SQVTM, CDR2 ANQGSEA. The V gene end was trimmed by 6 bases and the J gene end by 4 bases; junction bases not matched to a gene: 3. The CDR3 contains 12 residues.

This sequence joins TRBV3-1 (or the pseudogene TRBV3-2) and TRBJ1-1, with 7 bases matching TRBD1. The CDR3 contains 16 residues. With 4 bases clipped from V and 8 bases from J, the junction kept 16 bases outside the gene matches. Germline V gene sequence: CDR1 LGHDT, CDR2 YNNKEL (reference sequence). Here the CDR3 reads CASSLLPSQGVIEAFF. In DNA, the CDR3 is TGTGCCAGCAGCCTACTACCTTCCCAGGGGGTTATCGAAGCTTTCTTT.

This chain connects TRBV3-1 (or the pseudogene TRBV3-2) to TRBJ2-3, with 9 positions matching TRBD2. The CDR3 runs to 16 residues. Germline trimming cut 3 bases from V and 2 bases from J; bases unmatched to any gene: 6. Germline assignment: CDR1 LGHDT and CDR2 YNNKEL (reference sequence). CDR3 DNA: TGTGCCAGCAGCCAGTATCTAGCGGGACTCACAGATACGCAGTATTTT. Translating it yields CASSQYLAGLTDTQYF.

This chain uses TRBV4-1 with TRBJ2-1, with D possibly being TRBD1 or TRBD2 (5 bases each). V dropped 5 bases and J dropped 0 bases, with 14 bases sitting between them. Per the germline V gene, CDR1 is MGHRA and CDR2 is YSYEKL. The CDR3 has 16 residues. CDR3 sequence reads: CASSGSGAYSYNEQFF. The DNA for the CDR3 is TGCGCCAGCAGCGGGTCCGGGGCCTACTCCTACAATGAGCAGTTCTTC.

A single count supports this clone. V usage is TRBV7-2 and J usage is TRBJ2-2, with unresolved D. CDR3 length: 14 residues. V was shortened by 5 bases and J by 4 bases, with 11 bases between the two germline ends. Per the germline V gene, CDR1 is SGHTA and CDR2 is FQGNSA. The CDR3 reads CASSLKRVTGELFF. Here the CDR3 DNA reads TGTGCCAGCAGCCTGAAACGTGTCACCGGGGAGCTGTTTTTT.